Following are 3 T cell receptor beta chains from one sample sequenced in a study of identical twins. TCRdb independently ran MiXCR on the 5' RACE reads; one entry per CDR3 protein. The sample records 400,000 to 550,000 distinct CDR3 sequences, around 15% being singletons. The same data also went into a second study, on yellow fever vaccine responses in identical twins.

Sequenced material: CD4+ T cells sorted from blood. Every receptor here comes from a woman between 18 and 30 years old in good health.

The chain is built from TRBV7-3 and TRBJ2-2; the match to TRBD2 covers 9 bases. There are 16 residues in the CDR3. The germline gives CDR1 SGHTA, CDR2 FQGTGA. J lost 1 base, V lost 5 bases, and 5 bases had no gene match. The CDR3 protein is CASSPLAGENTGELFF. Here the CDR3 DNA reads TGTGCCAGCAGCCCCTTAGCGGGGGAGAACACCGGGGAGCTGTTTTTT. Drawing the rest from reference TRBV7-3 and TRBJ2-2, the complete variable domain is GAGVSQTPSNKVTEKGKYVELRCDPISGHTALYWYRQSLGQGPEFLIYFQGTGAADDSGLPNDRFFAVRPEGSVSTLKIQRTERGDSAVYLCASSPLAGENTGELFFGEGSRLTVL.

This clonotype has a count of ten or more. This chain connects TRBV7-2 to TRBJ2-3; D is possibly TRBD2 (6 bases). Germline V gives CDR1 SGHTA, CDR2 FQGNSA. CDR3 length: 14 residues. V lost 3 bases and J 0 bases, leaving 7 bases between the germline ends. The CDR3 nucleotides are TGTGCCAGCAGCTTGGACTACAGCACAGATACGCAGTATTTT. Translating gives CASSLDYSTDTQYF.

This clonotype was counted only a few times. In DNA, the CDR3 is TGTGCCAGTAGTATAGGTATATTGCAGCCCCAAGAGACCCAGTACTTC. Its protein product is CASSIGILQPQETQYF. The chain recombines TRBV19 with TRBJ2-5; D is ambiguous. The CDR3 sequence is 16 residues long. Germline assignment: CDR1 LNHDA and CDR2 SQIVND (reference sequence). Trimming took off 1 base at V and 1 base at J, with 13 bases between the two ends. Full variable domain (remainder filled in from reference TRBV19 and TRBJ2-5): DGGITQSPKYLFRKEGQNVTLSCEQNLNHDAMYWYRQDPGQGLRLIYYSQIVNDFQKGDIAEGYSVSREKKESFPLTVTSAQKNPTAFYLCASSIGILQPQETQYFGPGTRLLVL.